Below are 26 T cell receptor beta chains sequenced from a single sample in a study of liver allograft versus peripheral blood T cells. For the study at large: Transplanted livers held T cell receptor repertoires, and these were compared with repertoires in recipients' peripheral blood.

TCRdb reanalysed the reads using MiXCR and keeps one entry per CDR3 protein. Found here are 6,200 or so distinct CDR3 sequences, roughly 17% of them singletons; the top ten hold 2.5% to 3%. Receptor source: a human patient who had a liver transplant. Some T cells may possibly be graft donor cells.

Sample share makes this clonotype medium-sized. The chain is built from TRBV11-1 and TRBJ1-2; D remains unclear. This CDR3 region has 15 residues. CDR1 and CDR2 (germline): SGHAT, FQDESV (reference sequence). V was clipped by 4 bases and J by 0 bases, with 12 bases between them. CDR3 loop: CASSSMGEANYGYTF. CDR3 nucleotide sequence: TGTGCCAGCAGCTCTATGGGTGAGGCTAACTATGGCTACACCTTC.

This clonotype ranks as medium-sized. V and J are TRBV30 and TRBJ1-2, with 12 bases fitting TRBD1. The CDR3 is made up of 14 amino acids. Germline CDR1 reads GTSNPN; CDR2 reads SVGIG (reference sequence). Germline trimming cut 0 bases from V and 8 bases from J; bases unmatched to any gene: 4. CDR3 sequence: CAWSVGQGAKGYTF. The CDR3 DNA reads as TGTGCCTGGAGTGTGGGACAGGGGGCGAAGGGCTACACCTTC.

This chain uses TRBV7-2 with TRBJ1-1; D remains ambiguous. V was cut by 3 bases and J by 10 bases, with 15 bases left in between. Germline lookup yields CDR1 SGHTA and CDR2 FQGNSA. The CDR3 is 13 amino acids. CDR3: CASSLGDSSRAFF. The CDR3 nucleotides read TGTGCCAGCAGCTTGGGAGACTCTAGTCGAGCTTTCTTT. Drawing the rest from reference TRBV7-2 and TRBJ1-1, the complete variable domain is GAGVSQSPSNKVTEKGKDVELRCDPISGHTALYWYRQSLGQGLEFLIYFQGNSAPDKSGLPSDRFSAERTGGSVSTLTIQRTQQEDSAVYLCASSLGDSSRAFFGQGTRLTVV.

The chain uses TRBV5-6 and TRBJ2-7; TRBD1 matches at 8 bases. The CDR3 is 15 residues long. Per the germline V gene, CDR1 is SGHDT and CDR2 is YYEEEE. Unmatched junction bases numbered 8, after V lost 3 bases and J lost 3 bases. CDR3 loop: CASSSPGGENYEQYF. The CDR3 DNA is TGTGCCAGCAGCTCCCCAGGGGGCGAAAACTACGAGCAGTACTTC.

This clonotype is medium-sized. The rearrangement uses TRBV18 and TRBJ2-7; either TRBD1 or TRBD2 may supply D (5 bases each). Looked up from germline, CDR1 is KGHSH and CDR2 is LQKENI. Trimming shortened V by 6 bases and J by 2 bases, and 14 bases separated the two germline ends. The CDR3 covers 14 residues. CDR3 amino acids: CASSQGTVAYEQYF. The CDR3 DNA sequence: TGTGCCAGCTCCCAAGGGACGGTTGCCTACGAGCAGTACTTC.

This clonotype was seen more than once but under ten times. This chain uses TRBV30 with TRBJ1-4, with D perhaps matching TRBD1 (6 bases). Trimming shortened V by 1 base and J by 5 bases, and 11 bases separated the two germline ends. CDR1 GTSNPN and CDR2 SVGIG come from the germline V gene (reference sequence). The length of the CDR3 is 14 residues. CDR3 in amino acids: CAWSGGGENEKLFF. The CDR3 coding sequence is TGTGCCTGGAGTGGCGGGGGCGAGAATGAAAAACTGTTTTTT.

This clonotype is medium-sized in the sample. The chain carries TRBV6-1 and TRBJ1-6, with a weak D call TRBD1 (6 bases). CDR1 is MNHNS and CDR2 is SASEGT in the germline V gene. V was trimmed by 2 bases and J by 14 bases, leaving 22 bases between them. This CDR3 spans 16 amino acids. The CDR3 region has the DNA TGTGCCAGCAGTGAAAGGGTTAGGGGGGTTGGTACGACCCTCCACTTT. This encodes CASSERVRGVGTTLHF.

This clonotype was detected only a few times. CDR3 in DNA: TGTGCCAGCAGTTATCTCGCCACGACCACTGAAGCTTTCTTT. It yields the protein CASSYLATTTEAFF. The chain recombines TRBV6-2 or TRBV6-3 with TRBJ1-1; D remains unclear. CDR3 length: 14 residues. CDR1 MNHEY and CDR2 SVGEGT come from the germline V gene. V lost 3 bases to trimming and J lost 4 bases, with 12 bases between them.

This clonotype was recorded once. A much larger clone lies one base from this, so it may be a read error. CDR3 region: CATSRECGTSSYEQYF. The CDR3 region has the DNA TGTGCCACCAGCAGAGAATGTGGGACTTCCTCCTACGAGCAGTACTTC. The chain employs TRBV15 and TRBJ2-7; possibly TRBD2 for D (6 bases). V lost 0 bases to trimming and J lost 0 bases, with 12 bases between them. The CDR3 spans 16 residues. Germline V gene lookup returns CDR1 LNHNV and CDR2 YYDKDF (reference sequence). Combining the CDR3 with reference TRBV15 and TRBJ2-7 gives the whole variable domain DAMVIQNPRYQVTQFGKPVTLSCSQTLNHNVMYWYQQKSSQAPKLLFHYYDKDFNNEADTPDNFQSRRPNTSFCFLDIRSPGLGDTAMYLCATSRECGTSSYEQYFGPGTRLTVT.

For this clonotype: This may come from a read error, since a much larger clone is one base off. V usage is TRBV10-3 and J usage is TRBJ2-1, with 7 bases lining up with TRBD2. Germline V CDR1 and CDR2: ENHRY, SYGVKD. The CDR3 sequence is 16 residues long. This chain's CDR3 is CVISETDGGGKKEQFF. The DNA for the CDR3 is TGTGTCATCAGTGAGACCGACGGGGGAGGGAAAAAGGAGCAGTTCTTC.

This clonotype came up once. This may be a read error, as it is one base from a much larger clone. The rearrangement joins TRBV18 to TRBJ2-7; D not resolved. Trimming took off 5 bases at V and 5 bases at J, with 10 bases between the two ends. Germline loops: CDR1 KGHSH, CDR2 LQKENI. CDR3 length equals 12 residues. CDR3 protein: CASSSRPHEQYF. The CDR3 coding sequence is TGTGCCAGCTCATCACGCCCTCACGAGCAGTACTTC.

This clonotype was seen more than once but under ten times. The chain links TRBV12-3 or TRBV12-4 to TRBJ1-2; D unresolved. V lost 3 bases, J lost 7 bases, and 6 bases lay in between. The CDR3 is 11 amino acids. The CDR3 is CASSLGPGYTF. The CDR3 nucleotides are TGTGCCAGCAGTTTGGGTCCTGGCTACACCTTC.

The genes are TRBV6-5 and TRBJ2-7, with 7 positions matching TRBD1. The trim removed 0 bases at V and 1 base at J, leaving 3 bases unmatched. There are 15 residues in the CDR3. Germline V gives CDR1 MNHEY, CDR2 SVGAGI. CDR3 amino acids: CASSYSGTASYEQYF. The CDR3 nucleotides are TGTGCCAGCAGTTACTCCGGGACAGCTTCCTACGAGCAGTACTTC.

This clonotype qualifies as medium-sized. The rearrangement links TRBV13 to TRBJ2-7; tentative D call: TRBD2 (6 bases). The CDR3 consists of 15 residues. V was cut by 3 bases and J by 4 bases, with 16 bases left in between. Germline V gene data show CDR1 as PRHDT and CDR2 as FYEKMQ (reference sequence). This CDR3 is CASSFRDLRGYEQYF. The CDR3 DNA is TGTGCCAGCAGCTTTCGGGACTTAAGAGGGTACGAGCAGTACTTC.

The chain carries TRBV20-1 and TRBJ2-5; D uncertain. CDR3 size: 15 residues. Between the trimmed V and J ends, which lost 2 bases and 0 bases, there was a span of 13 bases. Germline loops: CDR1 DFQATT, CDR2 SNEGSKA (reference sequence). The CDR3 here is CSARKAGRYQETQYF. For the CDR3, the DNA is TGCAGTGCTAGAAAGGCAGGAAGGTACCAAGAGACCCAGTACTTC.

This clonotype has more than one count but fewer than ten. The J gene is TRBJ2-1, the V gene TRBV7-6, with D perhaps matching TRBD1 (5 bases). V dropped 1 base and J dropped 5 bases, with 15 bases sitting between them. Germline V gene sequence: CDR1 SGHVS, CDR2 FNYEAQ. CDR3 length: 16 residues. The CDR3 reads CASSLEATGQDNEQFF. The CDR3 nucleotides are TGTGCCAGCAGCTTAGAGGCAACAGGTCAAGACAATGAGCAGTTCTTC.

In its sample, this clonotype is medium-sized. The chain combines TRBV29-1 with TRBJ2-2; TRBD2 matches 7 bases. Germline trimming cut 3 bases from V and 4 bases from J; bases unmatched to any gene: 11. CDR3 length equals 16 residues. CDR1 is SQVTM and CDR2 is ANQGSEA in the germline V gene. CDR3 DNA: TGCAGCGTTGAGCGGGGACTACCCAGTGGCACCGGGGAGCTGTTTTTT. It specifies CSVERGLPSGTGELFF.

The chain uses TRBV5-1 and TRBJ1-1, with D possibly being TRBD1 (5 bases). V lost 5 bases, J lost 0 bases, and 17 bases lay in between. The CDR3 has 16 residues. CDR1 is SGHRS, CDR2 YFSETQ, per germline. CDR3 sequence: CASRSGVATVNTEAFF. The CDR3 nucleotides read TGCGCCAGCAGGTCCGGGGTGGCGACAGTGAACACTGAAGCTTTCTTT.

The DNA of the CDR3 is TGCAGTGCTAGGGGGGGGGGATCCAACTCTGGGGCCAACGTCCTGACTTTC. This codes for CSARGGGSNSGANVLTF. This sequence joins TRBV20-1 and TRBJ2-6; 7 nucleotides match TRBD2. V lost 3 bases and J lost 0; bases outside the gene matches: 8. This CDR3 has 17 residues. CDR1 and CDR2 (germline): DFQATT, SNEGSKA (reference sequence).

The DNA for the CDR3 is TGTGCCAGCAGCCCAGCTTCGGGCTACGAGCAGTTCTTC. It yields the protein CASSPASGYEQFF. The gene calls are TRBV7-2 and TRBJ2-7, with unresolved D. The J call may not be correct, given that the DNA end is closer to TRBJ2-1. Germline-derived CDR1 and CDR2 are SGHTA and FQGNSA. CDR3 length: 13 residues.

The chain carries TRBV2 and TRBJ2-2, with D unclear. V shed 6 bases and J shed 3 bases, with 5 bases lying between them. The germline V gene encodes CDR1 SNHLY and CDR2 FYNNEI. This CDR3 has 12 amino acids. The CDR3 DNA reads TGTGCCAGCAGCGTAGACACCGGGGAGCTGTTTTTT. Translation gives CASSVDTGELFF.

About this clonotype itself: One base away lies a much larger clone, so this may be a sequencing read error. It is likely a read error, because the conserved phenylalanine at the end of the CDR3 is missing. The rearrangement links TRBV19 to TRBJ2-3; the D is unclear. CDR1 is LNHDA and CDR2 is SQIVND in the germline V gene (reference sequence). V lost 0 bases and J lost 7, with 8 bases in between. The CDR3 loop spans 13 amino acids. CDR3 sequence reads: CASSIESRYTQYS. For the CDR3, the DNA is TGTGCCAGTAGTATAGAGTCTAGGTATACGCAGTATTCT.

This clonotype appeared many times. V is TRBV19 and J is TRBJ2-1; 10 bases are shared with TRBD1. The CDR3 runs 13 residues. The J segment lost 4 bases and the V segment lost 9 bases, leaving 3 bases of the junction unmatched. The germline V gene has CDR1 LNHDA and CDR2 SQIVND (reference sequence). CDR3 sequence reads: CASRGQGYNEQFF. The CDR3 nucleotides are TGTGCCAGCCGGGGACAGGGGTACAATGAGCAGTTCTTC.

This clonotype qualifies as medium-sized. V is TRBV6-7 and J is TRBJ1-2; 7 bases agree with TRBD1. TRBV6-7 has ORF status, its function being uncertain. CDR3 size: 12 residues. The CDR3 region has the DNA TGTCCTCGTTTTGAGGGGGCCTATGGCTACACCTTC. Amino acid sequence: CPRFEGAYGYTF.

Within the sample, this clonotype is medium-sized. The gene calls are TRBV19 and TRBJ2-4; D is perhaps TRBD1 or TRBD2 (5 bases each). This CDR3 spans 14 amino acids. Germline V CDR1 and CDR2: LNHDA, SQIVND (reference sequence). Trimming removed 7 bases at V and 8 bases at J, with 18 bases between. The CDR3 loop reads CASIGTATSDIQYF. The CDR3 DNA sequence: TGTGCCAGTATCGGGACCGCGACGTCGGACATTCAGTACTTC.

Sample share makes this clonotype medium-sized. The CDR3 is CASSMGTNNYGYTF. The DNA for the CDR3 is TGTGCCAGTAGTATGGGGACAAATAACTATGGCTACACCTTC. The rearrangement uses TRBV19 and TRBJ1-2, with D tentatively TRBD1 (6 bases). V gave up 3 bases and J gave up 1 base, with 9 bases separating them. The CDR3 totals 14 residues. Germline CDR1 and CDR2: LNHDA and SQIVND (reference sequence).